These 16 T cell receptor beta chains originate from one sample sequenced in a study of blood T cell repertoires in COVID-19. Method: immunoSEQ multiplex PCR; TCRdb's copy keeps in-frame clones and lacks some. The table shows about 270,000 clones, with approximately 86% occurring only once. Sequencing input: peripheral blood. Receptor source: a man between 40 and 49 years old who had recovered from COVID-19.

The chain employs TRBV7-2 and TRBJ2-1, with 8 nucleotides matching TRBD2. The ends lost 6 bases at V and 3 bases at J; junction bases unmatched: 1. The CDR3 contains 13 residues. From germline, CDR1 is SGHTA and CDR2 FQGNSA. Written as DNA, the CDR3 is TGTGCCAGCAGTAGCGGGGACTACAATGAGCAGTTCTTC. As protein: CASSSGDYNEQFF.

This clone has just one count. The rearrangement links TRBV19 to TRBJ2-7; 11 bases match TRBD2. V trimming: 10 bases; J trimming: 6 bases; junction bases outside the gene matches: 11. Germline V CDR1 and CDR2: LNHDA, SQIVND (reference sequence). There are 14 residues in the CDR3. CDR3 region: CATKTSGNPGEQYF. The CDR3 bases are TGTGCCACAAAGACTAGCGGGAATCCGGGCGAGCAGTACTTC.

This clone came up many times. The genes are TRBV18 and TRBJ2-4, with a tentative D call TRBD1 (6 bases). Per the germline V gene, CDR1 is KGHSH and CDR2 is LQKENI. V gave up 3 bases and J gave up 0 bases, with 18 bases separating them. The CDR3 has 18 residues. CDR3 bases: TGTGCCAGCTCACCTACCCGGACAGTTGACCTAGCCAAAAACATTCAGTACTTC. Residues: CASSPTRTVDLAKNIQYF. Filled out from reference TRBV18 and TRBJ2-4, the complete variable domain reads NAGVMQNPRHLVRRRGQEARLRCSPMKGHSHVYWYRQLPEEGLKFMVYLQKENIIDESGMPKERFSAEFPKEGPSILRIQQVVRGDSAAYFCASSPTRTVDLAKNIQYFGAGTRLSVL.

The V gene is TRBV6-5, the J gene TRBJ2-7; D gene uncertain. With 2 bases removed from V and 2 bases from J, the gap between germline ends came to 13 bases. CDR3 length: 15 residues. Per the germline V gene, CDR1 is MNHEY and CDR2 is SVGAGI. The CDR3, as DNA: TGTGCCAGCAGTTACCGACACCCGCCGCCCTACGAGCAGTACTTC. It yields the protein CASSYRHPPPYEQYF.

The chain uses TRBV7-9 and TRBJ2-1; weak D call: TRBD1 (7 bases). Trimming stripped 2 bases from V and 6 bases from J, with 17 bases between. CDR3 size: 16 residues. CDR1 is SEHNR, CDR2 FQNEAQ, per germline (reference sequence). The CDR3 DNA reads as TGTGCCAGCAGCTTATTAGGGGGCGGGGCGGGCAATGAGCAGTTCTTC. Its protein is CASSLLGGGAGNEQFF.

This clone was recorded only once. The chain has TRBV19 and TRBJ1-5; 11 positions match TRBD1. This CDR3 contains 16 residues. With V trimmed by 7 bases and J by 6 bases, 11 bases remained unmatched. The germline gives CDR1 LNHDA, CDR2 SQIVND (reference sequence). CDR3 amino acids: CASTAPRGQGGQPQHF. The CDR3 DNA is TGTGCCAGTACGGCCCCCCGGGGACAGGGGGGTCAGCCCCAGCATTTT.

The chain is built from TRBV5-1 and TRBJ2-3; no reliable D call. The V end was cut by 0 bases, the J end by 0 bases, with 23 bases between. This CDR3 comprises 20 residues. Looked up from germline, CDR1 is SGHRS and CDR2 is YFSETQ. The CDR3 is CASSLAQLPALLSSTDTQYF. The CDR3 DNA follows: TGCGCCAGCAGCTTGGCCCAGTTGCCAGCGCTCCTCTCTAGCACAGATACGCAGTATTTT.

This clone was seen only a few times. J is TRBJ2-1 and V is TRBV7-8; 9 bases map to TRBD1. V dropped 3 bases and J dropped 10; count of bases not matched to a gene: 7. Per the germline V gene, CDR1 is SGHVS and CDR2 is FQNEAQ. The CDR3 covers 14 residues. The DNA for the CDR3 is TGTGCCAGCAGCTTCACAGGGGGCGCGGGGGAGCAGTTCTTC. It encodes CASSFTGGAGEQFF.

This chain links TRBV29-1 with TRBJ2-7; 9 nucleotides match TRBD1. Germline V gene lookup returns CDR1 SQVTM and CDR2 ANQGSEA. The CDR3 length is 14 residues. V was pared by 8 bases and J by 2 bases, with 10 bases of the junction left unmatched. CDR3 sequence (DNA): TGCAGCCCCTCAAACGGGACAGGGACCTACGAGCAGTACTTC. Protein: CSPSNGTGTYEQYF.

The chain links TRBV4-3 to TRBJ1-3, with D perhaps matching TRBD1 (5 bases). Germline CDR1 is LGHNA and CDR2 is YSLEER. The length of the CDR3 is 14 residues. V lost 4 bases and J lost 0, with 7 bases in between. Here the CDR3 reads CASSRGDSGNTIYF. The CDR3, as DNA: TGCGCCAGCAGCCGGGGGGACTCTGGAAACACCATATATTTT.

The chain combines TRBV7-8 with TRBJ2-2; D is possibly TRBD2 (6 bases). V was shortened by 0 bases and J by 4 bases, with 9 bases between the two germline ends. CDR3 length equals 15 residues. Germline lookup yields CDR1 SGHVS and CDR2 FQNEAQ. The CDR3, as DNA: TGTGCCAGCAGCTTAGCACTAGCAGTCACCGGGGAGCTGTTTTTT. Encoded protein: CASSLALAVTGELFF.

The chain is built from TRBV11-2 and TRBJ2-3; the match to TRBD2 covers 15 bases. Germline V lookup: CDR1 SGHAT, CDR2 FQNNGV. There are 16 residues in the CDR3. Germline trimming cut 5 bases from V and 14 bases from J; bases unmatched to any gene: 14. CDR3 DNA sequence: TGTGCCAGCAGCCCGAGGACTAGCGGGGGGGCCCGGCAGGTGTATTTT. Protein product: CASSPRTSGGARQVYF.

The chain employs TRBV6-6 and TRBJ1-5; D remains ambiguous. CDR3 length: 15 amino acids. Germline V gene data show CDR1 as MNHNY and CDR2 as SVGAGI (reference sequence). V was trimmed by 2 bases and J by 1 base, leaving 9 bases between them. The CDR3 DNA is TGTGCCAGCAGTTACACCCAGGCGAGCAATCAGCCCCAGCATTTT. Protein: CASSYTQASNQPQHF.

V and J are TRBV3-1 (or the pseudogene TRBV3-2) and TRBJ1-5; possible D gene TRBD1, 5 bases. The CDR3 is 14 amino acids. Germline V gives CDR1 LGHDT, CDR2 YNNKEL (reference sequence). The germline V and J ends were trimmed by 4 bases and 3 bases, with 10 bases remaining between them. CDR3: CASSPTGDNQPQHF. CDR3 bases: TGTGCCAGCAGCCCCACGGGGGACAATCAGCCCCAGCATTTT.

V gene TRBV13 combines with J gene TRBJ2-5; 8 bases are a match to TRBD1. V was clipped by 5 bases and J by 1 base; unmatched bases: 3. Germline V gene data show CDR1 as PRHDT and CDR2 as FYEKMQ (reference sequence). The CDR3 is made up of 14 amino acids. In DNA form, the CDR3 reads TGTGCCAGCAGCCGAGGACAGGGCCAAGAGACCCAGTACTTC. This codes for CASSRGQGQETQYF.

The CDR3 here is CASRRSGTGVTGELFF. For the CDR3, the DNA is TGTGCCAGTAGGAGATCCGGGACAGGGGTCACCGGGGAGCTGTTTTTT. V is TRBV19 and J is TRBJ2-2; 10 bases align to TRBD1. The junction had 8 bases not matched to a gene; V was cut back by 6 bases and J by 4 bases. Germline V gene sequence: CDR1 LNHDA, CDR2 SQIVND (reference sequence). The CDR3 totals 16 residues.